The 18 T cell receptor beta chains below all came from one sample that was sequenced in a study of T cells in tumors after PD-1 blockade. This table comes from immunoSEQ multiplex PCR, and its TCRdb copy is limited to in-frame clones, with some not included. The table has more than 50,000 clones, over 65% seen once. This sample comprised PBMCs, obtained after anti-PD-1 treatment. These receptors were taken from a human donor with basal cell carcinoma.

There are a few counts of this clone. DNA for the CDR3: TGTGCCAGCAGTTACTTGACGGCGACTAATGAAAAACTGTTTTTT. Its translation is CASSYLTATNEKLFF. The gene calls are TRBV28 and TRBJ1-4; D ambiguous. Between the trimmed V and J ends, which lost 4 bases and 2 bases, there was a span of 11 bases. This CDR3 has 15 amino acids. CDR1 and CDR2 from the germline V gene are MDHEN and SYDVKM.

The chain has TRBV6-5 and TRBJ2-1; perhaps TRBD2 as D (6 bases). Germline lookup yields CDR1 MNHEY and CDR2 SVGAGI. Trimming took 11 bases from V and 8 from J, leaving 19 bases between them. The CDR3 length is 13 residues. The CDR3 sequence is CAAGGAYGHEQFF. CDR3 sequence (DNA): TGTGCCGCCGGAGGGGCGTACGGGCATGAGCAGTTCTTC.

This chain uses TRBV3-1 (or the pseudogene TRBV3-2) with TRBJ1-2; no reliable D call. V was trimmed by 0 bases and J by 6 bases, leaving 17 bases between them. From germline, CDR1 is LGHDT and CDR2 YNNKEL (reference sequence). This CDR3 region has 16 residues. The DNA of the CDR3 is TGTGCCAGCAGCCAAGATCATTTAGGCTTCCGGGATGGCTACACCTTC. Translating it yields CASSQDHLGFRDGYTF.

V usage is TRBV19 and J usage is TRBJ1-2; D uncertain. The CDR3 covers 14 residues. Germline V gene data show CDR1 as LNHDA and CDR2 as SQIVND (reference sequence). V lost 5 bases, J lost 8 bases, and 18 bases lay in between. The CDR3 region is CASSPIGGPKGYTF. The CDR3 nucleotides read TGTGCCAGTAGTCCAATCGGAGGGCCGAAAGGCTACACCTTC.

V and J are TRBV5-1 and TRBJ2-5; D unclear. V lost 0 bases, J lost 2 bases, and 11 bases lay in between. Germline CDR1 is SGHRS and CDR2 is YFSETQ. The CDR3 has 15 residues. The CDR3 nucleotides read TGCGCCAGCAGCTTGGGAGACCTATTACAAGAGACCCAGTACTTC. Its translation: CASSLGDLLQETQYF.

V is TRBV19 and J is TRBJ1-6; weak D call: TRBD1 (6 bases). With 5 bases removed from V and 7 bases from J, the gap between germline ends came to 9 bases. This CDR3 has 13 amino acids. Per the germline V gene, CDR1 is LNHDA and CDR2 is SQIVND (reference sequence). CDR3 loop: CASSARGNSPLHF. CDR3 sequence (DNA): TGTGCCAGTAGTGCCAGGGGAAATTCACCCCTCCACTTT.

The V call is TRBV6-6, the J call TRBJ1-1, with D tentatively TRBD1 (5 bases). The CDR3 length is 15 residues. CDR1 and CDR2 from the germline V gene are MNHNY and SVGAGI (reference sequence). Trimming removed 3 bases at V and 9 bases at J, with 20 bases between. The CDR3 DNA sequence: TGTGCCAGCAGTTATCCCGAGGGGCCCAATCGGCAAGCTTTCTTT. This codes for CASSYPEGPNRQAFF.

The CDR3 spells CASSTQPNTEAFF. The DNA for the CDR3 is TGTGCCAGCAGTACCCAACCGAACACTGAAGCTTTCTTT. The chain joins TRBV5-6 to TRBJ1-1; D is unclear. This CDR3 is built from 13 residues. Germline CDR1 is SGHDT and CDR2 is YYEEEE. Trimming left V 5 bases short and J 1 base short, with 9 bases between. Based on the CDR3 plus reference TRBV5-6 and TRBJ1-1, the full variable domain is DAGVTQSPTHLIKTRGQQVTLRCSPKSGHDTVSWYQQALGQGPQFIFQYYEEEERQRGNFPDRFSGHQFPNYSSELNVNALLLGDSALYLCASSTQPNTEAFFGQGTRLTVV.

The rearrangement links TRBV28 to TRBJ2-1; 11 bases agree with TRBD1. V was clipped by 1 base and J by 7 bases; unmatched bases: 12. This CDR3 has 18 amino acids. Germline CDR1 and CDR2: MDHEN and SYDVKM. The CDR3 region has the DNA TGTGCCAGCAGTTTATTTGCTTCTGGGGACAGGGGGTGGAATGAGCAGTTCTTC. As protein: CASSLFASGDRGWNEQFF.

This clone has only a few counts. The genes are TRBV5-1 and TRBJ2-2; no definite D call. This CDR3 comprises 14 residues. Germline V gene data show CDR1 as SGHRS and CDR2 as YFSETQ. V lost 0 bases to trimming and J lost 5 bases, with 8 bases between them. Here the CDR3 reads CASSLEVTTGELFF. CDR3 bases: TGCGCCAGCAGCTTGGAGGTGACGACCGGGGAGCTGTTTTTT.

V gene TRBV19 combines with J gene TRBJ2-7, with a possible D match to TRBD2 (6 bases). V lost 4 bases and J lost 2, with 15 bases in between. Germline CDR1 reads LNHDA; CDR2 reads SQIVND (reference sequence). This CDR3 has 15 amino acids. CDR3 residues: CASSRGGRETYEQYF. The CDR3 bases are TGTGCCAGTAGTAGAGGCGGTCGGGAGACCTACGAGCAGTACTTC.

The chain is built from TRBV19 and TRBJ2-1, with TRBD1 matching over 9 bases. V lost 4 bases to trimming and J lost 4 bases; unmatched junction nucleotides: 8. The CDR3 totals 16 residues. Germline CDR1 LNHDA, CDR2 SQIVND (reference sequence). This CDR3 is CASSKTGGNGYNEQFF. CDR3 in DNA: TGTGCCAGTAGTAAGACAGGGGGGAATGGATACAATGAGCAGTTCTTC.

This clone was seen a handful of times. The genes are TRBV19 and TRBJ1-4; D is possibly TRBD1 (5 bases). The V gene lost 3 bases and the J gene lost 2 bases, with 10 bases spanning the gap. The length of the CDR3 is 15 residues. Germline V lookup: CDR1 LNHDA, CDR2 SQIVND (reference sequence). The CDR3 is CASSIRGRTNEKLFF. Written as DNA, the CDR3 is TGTGCCAGTAGTATCCGGGGACGGACTAATGAAAAACTGTTTTTT. Full variable domain (missing parts from reference TRBV19 and TRBJ1-4): DGGITQSPKYLFRKEGQNVTLSCEQNLNHDAMYWYRQDPGQGLRLIYYSQIVNDFQKGDIAEGYSVSREKKESFPLTVTSAQKNPTAFYLCASSIRGRTNEKLFFGSGTQLSVL.

The chain uses TRBV5-1 and TRBJ1-1; D is uncertain. CDR1 and CDR2 from the germline V gene are SGHRS and YFSETQ. Trimming removed 0 bases at V and 8 bases at J, with 8 bases between. The CDR3 has 12 residues. The DNA for the CDR3 is TGCGCCAGCAGCTTGGCAGGACTCGAAGCTTTCTTT. Encoded protein: CASSLAGLEAFF.

The rearrangement links TRBV12-3 or TRBV12-4 to TRBJ1-5, with D tentatively TRBD1 (5 bases). The CDR3 is 13 residues long. Trimming pared 6 bases from V and 3 bases from J, leaving 9 bases between. The CDR3: CASSTGANQPQHF. Here the CDR3 DNA reads TGTGCCAGCAGCACCGGGGCCAATCAGCCCCAGCATTTT.

This clone was observed a single time. The V call is TRBV7-9, the J call TRBJ2-1; D is unclear. Germline V gives CDR1 SEHNR, CDR2 FQNEAQ (reference sequence). This CDR3 has 13 residues. Trimming removed 5 bases from V and 4 bases from J, with 9 bases in between. As DNA, the CDR3 is TGTGCCAGCAGCCAACAAGGATACAATGAGCAGTTCTTC. The encoded protein is CASSQQGYNEQFF.

The rearrangement uses TRBV5-6 and TRBJ1-1; 9 bases are a match to TRBD1. V trimming: 0 bases; J trimming: 5 bases; junction bases outside the gene matches: 8. CDR3 length: 16 amino acids. CDR1 is SGHDT, CDR2 YYEEEE, per germline. The CDR3 sequence: CASSLGGTGFGTEAFF. The CDR3 nucleotides read TGTGCCAGCAGCTTGGGGGGGACAGGGTTCGGTACTGAAGCTTTCTTT.

The chain joins TRBV5-1 to TRBJ2-5; the D is unclear. Trimming took 1 base from V and 4 from J, leaving 11 bases between them. There are 14 residues in the CDR3. Germline values: CDR1 SGHRS, CDR2 YFSETQ. The CDR3 nucleotides are TGCGCCAGCAGCTTGTTGAAGGGCACAGAGACCCAGTACTTC. Protein product: CASSLLKGTETQYF.